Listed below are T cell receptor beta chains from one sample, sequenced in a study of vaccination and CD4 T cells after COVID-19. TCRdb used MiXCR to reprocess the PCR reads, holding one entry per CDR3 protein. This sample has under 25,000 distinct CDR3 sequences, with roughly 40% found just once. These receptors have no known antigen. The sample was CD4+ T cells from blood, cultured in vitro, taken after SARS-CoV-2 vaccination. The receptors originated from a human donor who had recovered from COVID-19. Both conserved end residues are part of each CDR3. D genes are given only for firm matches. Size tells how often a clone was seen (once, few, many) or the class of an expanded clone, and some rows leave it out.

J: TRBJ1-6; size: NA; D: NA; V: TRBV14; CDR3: CASSQDRTDNSPLHF; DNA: TGTGCCAGCAGCCAAGATCGCACAGACAATTCACCCCTCCACTTT
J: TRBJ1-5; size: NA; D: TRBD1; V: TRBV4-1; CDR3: CASSQDPQGRVRPQHF; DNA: TGCGCCAGCAGCCAAGATCCACAGGGGAGGGTGCGGCCCCAGCATTTT
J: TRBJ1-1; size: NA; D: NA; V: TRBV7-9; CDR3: CASRGTALNTEAFF; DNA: TGTGCCAGCAGGGGAACAGCCTTGAACACTGAAGCTTTCTTT
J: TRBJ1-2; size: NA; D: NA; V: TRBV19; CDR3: CASRGGSSYGYTF; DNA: TGTGCCAGTCGGGGTGGCAGCTCCTATGGCTACACCTTC
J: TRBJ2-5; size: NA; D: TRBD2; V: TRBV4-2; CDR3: CASSQDVSLAGTLYF; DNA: TGTGCCAGCAGCCAAGATGTGTCGTTAGCGGGGACCCTGTACTTC
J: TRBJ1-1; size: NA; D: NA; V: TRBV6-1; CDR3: CASSIYTEAFF; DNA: TGTGCCAGCAGTATTTACACTGAAGCTTTCTTT
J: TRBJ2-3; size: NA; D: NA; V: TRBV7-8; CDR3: CASSLGASGGTDTQYF; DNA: TGTGCCAGCAGCTTAGGGGCCAGCGGTGGCACAGATACGCAGTATTTT
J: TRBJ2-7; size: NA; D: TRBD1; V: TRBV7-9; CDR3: CASSLDLDRGTYEQYF; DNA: TGTGCCAGCAGCTTAGATCTGGACAGGGGGACCTACGAGCAGTACTTC
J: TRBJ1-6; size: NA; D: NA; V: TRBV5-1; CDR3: CASSLDMSSPLHF; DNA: TGCGCCAGCAGCTTGGATATGAGTTCACCCCTCCACTTT
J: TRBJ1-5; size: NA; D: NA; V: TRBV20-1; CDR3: CSAASGQAYSNQPQHF; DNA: TGCAGTGCCGCCTCGGGTCAGGCTTATAGCAATCAGCCCCAGCATTTT
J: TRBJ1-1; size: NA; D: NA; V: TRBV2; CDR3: CASSAQRGNTEAFF; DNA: TGTGCCAGCAGCGCCCAACGGGGTAACACTGAAGCTTTCTTT
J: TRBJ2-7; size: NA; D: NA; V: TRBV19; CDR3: CASSSLGGYEQYF; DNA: TGTGCCAGTAGTAGCCTTGGAGGCTACGAGCAGTACTTC
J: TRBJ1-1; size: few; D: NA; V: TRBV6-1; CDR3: CASTPVGGLTEAFF; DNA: TGTGCCAGCACCCCGGTAGGGGGGCTGACTGAAGCTTTCTTT
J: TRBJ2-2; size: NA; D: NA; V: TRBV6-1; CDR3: CASSADRGIGAGELFF; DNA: TGTGCCAGCAGTGCGGACAGAGGGATAGGTGCCGGGGAGCTGTTTTTT
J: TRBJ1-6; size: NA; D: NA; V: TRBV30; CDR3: CAWSVIQGLRNSPLHF; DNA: TGTGCCTGGAGTGTTATACAGGGACTCCGGAATTCACCCCTCCACTTT
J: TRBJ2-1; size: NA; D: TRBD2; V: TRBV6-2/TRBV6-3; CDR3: CASSLIQTSGGRNEQFF; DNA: TGTGCCAGCAGTCTAATCCAGACTAGCGGAGGGAGGAATGAGCAGTTCTTC
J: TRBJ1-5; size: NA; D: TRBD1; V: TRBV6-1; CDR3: CASSGLAGTGGDQPQHF; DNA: TGTGCCAGCAGTGGACTAGCCGGGACAGGGGGTGATCAGCCCCAGCATTTT
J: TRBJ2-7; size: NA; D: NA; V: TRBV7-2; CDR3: CASSLVRAYEQYF; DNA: TGTGCCAGCAGCTTAGTCAGAGCCTACGAGCAGTACTTC
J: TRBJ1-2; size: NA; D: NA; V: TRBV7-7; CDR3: CASSLARNRPYLYGYTF; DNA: TGTGCCAGCAGCTTAGCCCGGAACAGGCCCTACCTATATGGCTACACCTTC
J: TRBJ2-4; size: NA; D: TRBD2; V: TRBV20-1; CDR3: CSARTSGRAGGNIRYF; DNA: TGCAGTGCTAGGACTAGCGGGAGGGCCGGTGGAAACATTCGGTACTTC
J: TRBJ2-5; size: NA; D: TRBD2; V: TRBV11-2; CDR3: CASSLAIPGLAGQETQYF; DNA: TGTGCCAGCAGCTTAGCGATACCGGGACTAGCGGGTCAAGAGACCCAGTACTTC
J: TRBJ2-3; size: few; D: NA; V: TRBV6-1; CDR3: CASRKLGASTDTQYF; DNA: TGTGCCAGCAGAAAACTAGGGGCTAGCACAGATACGCAGTATTTT
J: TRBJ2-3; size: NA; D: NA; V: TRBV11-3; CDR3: CASSLGTALGTDTQYF; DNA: TGTGCCAGCAGCTTAGGAACAGCCCTTGGCACAGATACGCAGTATTTT
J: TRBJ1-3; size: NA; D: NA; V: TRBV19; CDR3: CASSIGASGNTIYF; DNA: TGTGCCAGTAGTATCGGGGCCTCTGGAAACACCATATATTTT
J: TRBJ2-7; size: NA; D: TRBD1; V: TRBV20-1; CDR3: CSAPRQGAYEQYF; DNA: TGCAGTGCTCCCCGACAGGGGGCCTACGAGCAGTACTTC
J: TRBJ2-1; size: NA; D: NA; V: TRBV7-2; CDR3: CASSYKNGWGAGNNEQFF; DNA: TGTGCCAGCAGCTACAAGAACGGGTGGGGGGCCGGAAACAATGAGCAGTTCTTC
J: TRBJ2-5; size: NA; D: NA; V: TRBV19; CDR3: CASSMSQLNRQETQYF; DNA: TGTGCCAGTAGTATGTCACAGCTCAATAGACAAGAGACCCAGTACTTC
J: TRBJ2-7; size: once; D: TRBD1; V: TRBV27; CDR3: CASSNLRDRVHEQYF; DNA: TGTGCCAGCAGCAACCTCCGGGACAGGGTCCACGAGCAGTACTTC